This T cell receptor beta chain was identified during a study of graft-versus-host responses after intestinal transplantation (dated by TCRdb to the early 2020s). Notes on the research overall: The transplants that recipients got were multivisceral, liver-intestinal, or isolated intestinal. Every recipient was given anti-thymocyte globulin induction, then maintenance tacrolimus and steroids for roughly 3 years. Rather than being sequenced by the commercial service, samples from a few later patients were sequenced in-house on an Illumina MiSeq and processed with MiXCR. The cohort enrolled about two dozen intestinal transplant recipients, one of whom was a retransplant, and a few patients without pretransplant specimens were excluded. Graft-versus-host and host-versus-graft alloreactive T cell clones were tracked in the graft, circulation and bone marrow after intestinal transplantation using bulk TCR-beta CDR3 sequencing. Alloreactive clones were identified by sequencing pre-transplant mixed lymphocyte reaction products and comparing these products with unstimulated pre-transplant donor and recipient T cells. Donor T cell macrochimerism was defined as a peak of at least 4% donor T cells among recipient peripheral blood mononuclear cells.

This clone was recorded once. Its antigen remains undetermined. Qualities for individual bases were not recorded, and no much larger clone is one base off. The library was prepared using the immunoSEQ multiplex PCR assay. For most patients, genomic DNA was isolated with the Qiagen DNeasy Blood and Tissue Kit and sent frozen to Adaptive Biotechnologies for TCR sequencing. For most patients, high-throughput TCR-beta CDR3 sequencing of genomic DNA was performed by Adaptive Biotechnologies. As for the original processing: TCR sequencing data for some 19 patients were retrieved from Adaptive's ImmunoSEQ software; a few other patients were processed with MiXCR and VDJtools. CD4 versus CD8 sorting errors were corrected by removing sequences found in both subsets at a frequency ratio below 5:1. CDR3 nucleotide sequences shared between donor and recipient were removed because their origin could not be assigned. At least 2-fold expansion over unstimulated cells and a minimum CFSE-low frequency of 0.002% (template counts) or 0.001% (read counts) were required for clones to be classified as alloreactive. Mappable clones were those detected in sequenced pre-transplant spleen, lymph node, or MLR CFSE-low populations of the donor or recipient. Cumulative frequency of alloreactive clones was calculated as a percentage of all sequences weighted by copy number. The source is immuneACCESS, and TCRdb retained only in-frame sequences with V and J called. Part of the clones is not carried over; for the studies checked, unresolved V genes explain less than half of this, and the remainder is unexplained. The V and J calls and clone size were taken over from that table, and D and trimming were inferred from the DNA. The sample yields 65,000 to 85,000 clones; around 86% were counted once. Of the sample, roughly 8% is held by the ten largest clones.

At the junction V is shortened by 6 bases and J by 5 bases; bases outside the gene matches: 9. The CDR3 runs 16 residues from the cysteine to the phenylalanine. Here the CDR3 DNA is all that survives: 48 bases in frame from base 1. CDR1 and CDR2, looked up from the germline V gene (reference sequence), are MNHEY and SMNVEV. The paper as a whole reports these results and caveats: Patients with donor T cell macrochimerism had high GvH to HvG T cell clonal ratios in their allografts. The conclusions were limited by the relatively low number and heterogeneity of the intestinal transplant patients. GvH clones were detected in recipient bone marrow, and some of these GvH clones were observed earlier in ileal mucosa or blood, consistent with an intestinal mucosal origin. Early after transplant, peak levels of circulating GvH clones were found to be associated with declines in HvG clones.

The time point label for this specimen denotes: cells obtained before transplantation from donor or recipient. CD3+CD4+ and CD3+CD8+ populations were FACS-sorted from unstimulated pre-transplant donor and recipient cells taken from spleen or lymph nodes. This specimen was unstimulated CD8+ T cells sorted from spleen or lymph node cells, taken before transplant. Here the chain combines TRBV27 and TRBJ2-1; 11 middle bases align to TRBD2. The receptor was derived from a human donor who was the organ donor for an intestinal transplant. The CDR3 in this case is CASSGRLAGMNNEQFF. The sequenced DNA is TGTGCCAGCAGCGGAAGACTAGCGGGGATGAACAATGAGCAGTTCTTC.